The rows below give T cell receptor beta chains drawn from one sample of a study of OX40 agonist ivuxolimab in advanced cancers. The data were produced by immunoSEQ multiplex PCR, yet TCRdb's version contains in-frame clones alone and is incomplete. The table includes some 49,000 clones, 75% to 90% detected once. The specimen was CD4+ or CD8+ T cells sorted from blood, collected in a trial of the OX40 agonist ivuxolimab. Receptor source: an adult with an advanced solid tumor such as melanoma, head and neck, liver or kidney cancer. Both conserved end residues are part of each CDR3. The order of the fields is CDR3 length, V gene, D gene, J gene, clone size, CDR3 protein, CDR3 DNA. The D gene is left open where the match is weak. The listing skips clone size in some rows; elsewhere it reads once, few, many or a size class.

length: 14
V: TRBV19
D: NA
J: TRBJ2-4
size: NA
CDR3: CASNEGLAKNIQYF
DNA: TGTGCCAGTAATGAGGGACTAGCCAAAAACATTCAGTACTTC

length: 18
V: TRBV21-1
D: NA
J: TRBJ1-5
size: NA
CDR3: CASSSPLGMKRGNQPQHF
DNA: TGTGCCAGCAGCTCCCCCTTAGGGATGAAAAGAGGCAATCAGCCCCAGCATTTT

length: 14
V: TRBV10-2
D: NA
J: TRBJ1-3
size: few
CDR3: CASSDSGYGNTIYF
DNA: TGCGCCAGCAGTGACTCGGGCTATGGAAACACCATATATTTT

length: 15
V: TRBV9
D: TRBD1
J: TRBJ1-5
size: few
CDR3: CASSTTGSPNQPQHF
DNA: TGTGCCAGCAGTACGACAGGGAGCCCCAATCAGCCCCAGCATTTT

length: 12
V: TRBV30
D: NA
J: TRBJ2-1
size: NA
CDR3: CAWSVNPTVQFF
DNA: TGTGCCTGGAGTGTAAACCCGACGGTGCAGTTCTTC

length: 15
V: TRBV11-2
D: TRBD2
J: TRBJ2-1
size: NA
CDR3: CASSLTSGGSNEQFF
DNA: TGTGCCAGCAGCCTTACTAGCGGGGGGTCAAATGAGCAGTTCTTC

length: 17
V: TRBV5-3
D: TRBD1
J: TRBJ1-3
size: NA
CDR3: CARSLSQGAHDPDTIYF
DNA: TGTGCCAGAAGCTTGAGCCAGGGGGCGCATGATCCGGACACCATATATTTT

length: 14
V: TRBV7-8
D: TRBD1
J: TRBJ2-7
size: NA
CDR3: CASSLAGTGYEQYF
DNA: TGTGCCAGCAGCTTAGCGGGGACAGGCTACGAGCAGTACTTC

length: 14
V: TRBV5-4
D: NA
J: TRBJ2-5
size: NA
CDR3: CASSFRGGPETQYF
DNA: TGTGCCAGCAGCTTTAGAGGGGGGCCGGAGACCCAGTACTTC

length: 13
V: TRBV7-8
D: NA
J: TRBJ1-5
size: NA
CDR3: CASSPGGGEPQHF
DNA: TGTGCCAGCAGCCCGGGCGGGGGGGAGCCCCAGCATTTT

length: 18
V: TRBV11-2
D: NA
J: TRBJ2-5
size: NA
CDR3: CASSLDIRAGRSRETQYF
DNA: TGTGCCAGCAGCTTAGATATAAGGGCGGGAAGGTCTCGAGAGACCCAGTACTTC

length: 14
V: TRBV4-3
D: NA
J: TRBJ2-5
size: NA
CDR3: CASSLRAAGGTQYF
DNA: TGCGCCAGCAGCCTAAGGGCGGCCGGCGGGACCCAGTACTTC

length: 13
V: TRBV10-3
D: TRBD1
J: TRBJ1-1
size: NA
CDR3: CASSGTGVTEAFF
DNA: TGTGCCTCTTCCGGGACAGGGGTCACTGAAGCTTTCTTT

length: 15
V: TRBV27
D: TRBD1
J: TRBJ1-3
size: NA
CDR3: CASSPGQGSGNTIYF
DNA: TGTGCCAGCAGCCCGGGACAGGGCTCTGGAAACACCATATATTTT

length: 16
V: TRBV6-6
D: NA
J: TRBJ1-3
size: once
CDR3: CASTNPNQGSGNTIYF
DNA: TGTGCCAGCACCAACCCCAATCAGGGCTCTGGAAACACCATATATTTT

length: 12
V: TRBV6-1
D: NA
J: TRBJ2-1
size: NA
CDR3: CASSSFYNEQFF
DNA: TGTGCCAGCAGTTCCTTTTACAATGAGCAGTTCTTC

length: 13
V: TRBV4-1
D: TRBD1
J: TRBJ1-1
size: NA
CDR3: CASTDRVETEAFF
DNA: TGCGCCAGCACTGACAGGGTGGAAACTGAAGCTTTCTTT

length: 14
V: TRBV9
D: NA
J: TRBJ2-5
size: NA
CDR3: CASSASAGSPTQYF
DNA: TGTGCCAGCAGCGCCTCCGCAGGGTCCCCAACCCAGTACTTC

length: 15
V: TRBV9
D: NA
J: TRBJ1-5
size: NA
CDR3: CASSASGLGNQPQHF
DNA: TGTGCCAGCAGCGCATCGGGGCTGGGCAATCAGCCCCAGCATTTT

length: 12
V: TRBV6-5
D: NA
J: TRBJ2-7
size: NA
CDR3: CASKTQGYEQYF
DNA: TGTGCCAGCAAAACACAGGGCTACGAGCAGTACTTC

length: 13
V: TRBV19
D: NA
J: TRBJ2-7
size: NA
CDR3: CASGDQAAYEQYF
DNA: TGTGCCAGCGGGGACCAGGCAGCCTACGAGCAGTACTTC

length: 15
V: TRBV9
D: NA
J: TRBJ2-1
size: NA
CDR3: CASSVDRGGYNEQFF
DNA: TGTGCCAGCAGCGTAGACAGGGGAGGCTACAATGAGCAGTTCTTC

length: 16
V: TRBV27
D: NA
J: TRBJ2-5
size: NA
CDR3: CADPPRQELRQETQYF
DNA: TGTGCCGACCCACCCCGGCAGGAGTTAAGACAAGAGACCCAGTACTTC

length: 11
V: TRBV20-1
D: NA
J: TRBJ1-5
size: once
CDR3: CSAISGGPQHF
DNA: TGCAGTGCTATTTCCGGGGGACCCCAGCATTTT

length: 16
V: TRBV21-1
D: NA
J: TRBJ1-5
size: NA
CDR3: CASSKGLLGSNQPQHF
DNA: TGTGCCAGCAGCAAAGGCCTTCTCGGGAGCAATCAGCCCCAGCATTTT

length: 15
V: TRBV23-1
D: NA
J: TRBJ1-4
size: NA
CDR3: CASMPERTTNEKLFF
DNA: TGCGCCAGCATGCCGGAGAGAACAACTAATGAAAAACTGTTTTTT

length: 14
V: TRBV11-2
D: TRBD2
J: TRBJ2-4
size: NA
CDR3: CASSSGLAGNIQYF
DNA: TGTGCCAGCAGCTCCGGACTAGCGGGGAACATTCAGTACTTC

length: 14
V: TRBV7-2
D: NA
J: TRBJ2-7
size: NA
CDR3: CASSVQGAPYEQYF
DNA: TGTGCCAGCAGCGTCCAAGGGGCCCCCTACGAGCAGTACTTC

length: 14
V: TRBV6-4
D: NA
J: TRBJ2-2
size: once
CDR3: CASSRDIKAGELFF
DNA: TGTGCCAGCAGTCGGGACATAAAGGCCGGGGAGCTGTTTTTT

length: 15
V: TRBV29-1
D: TRBD1
J: TRBJ2-5
size: NA
CDR3: CSVEGDRGYQETQYF
DNA: TGCAGCGTTGAAGGGGACAGGGGCTACCAAGAGACCCAGTACTTC

length: 11
V: TRBV20-1
D: NA
J: TRBJ1-1
size: NA
CDR3: CSAPSFPEAFF
DNA: TGCAGTGCTCCTTCTTTCCCTGAAGCTTTCTTT

length: 15
V: TRBV28
D: NA
J: TRBJ1-5
size: NA
CDR3: CASSRQGYSNQPQHF
DNA: TGTGCCAGCAGTCGTCAGGGATATAGCAATCAGCCCCAGCATTTT

length: 14
V: TRBV5-1
D: TRBD1
J: TRBJ1-1
size: NA
CDR3: CASSLGTGGTEAFF
DNA: TGCGCCAGCAGCTTGGGGACAGGGGGAACTGAAGCTTTCTTT

length: 16
V: TRBV2
D: TRBD2
J: TRBJ2-1
size: NA
CDR3: CASSASASGRYNEQFF
DNA: TGTGCCAGCAGTGCCTCGGCTAGCGGTCGGTACAATGAGCAGTTCTTC

length: 13
V: TRBV5-5
D: NA
J: TRBJ2-5
size: NA
CDR3: CASSLAGQQTQYF
DNA: TGTGCCAGCAGCTTGGCCGGACAGCAGACCCAGTACTTC

length: 13
V: TRBV5-1
D: NA
J: TRBJ2-1
size: NA
CDR3: CASSRAMEQEQFF
DNA: TGCGCCAGCAGTCGGGCGATGGAGCAGGAGCAGTTCTTC

length: 16
V: TRBV19
D: NA
J: TRBJ1-6
size: NA
CDR3: CASSIGRPVGNSPLHF
DNA: TGTGCCAGTAGTATCGGCAGGCCCGTAGGTAATTCACCCCTCCACTTT

length: 15
V: TRBV7-9
D: NA
J: TRBJ1-2
size: few
CDR3: CASSLGRDPSYGYTF
DNA: TGTGCCAGCAGCTTAGGTCGAGATCCGAGTTATGGCTACACCTTC

length: 14
V: TRBV6-1
D: NA
J: TRBJ2-7
size: NA
CDR3: CASSAVGSSYEQYF
DNA: TGTGCCAGCAGTGCGGTCGGGAGCTCCTACGAGCAGTACTTC

length: 13
V: TRBV30
D: NA
J: TRBJ2-5
size: NA
CDR3: CAWSVHSGETQYF
DNA: TGTGCCTGGAGTGTTCATAGTGGGGAGACCCAGTACTTC

length: 14
V: TRBV6-5
D: NA
J: TRBJ1-1
size: NA
CDR3: CASSYGQGSTEAFF
DNA: TGTGCCAGCAGTTACGGTCAGGGGAGCACTGAAGCTTTCTTT

length: 15
V: TRBV2
D: NA
J: TRBJ1-2
size: NA
CDR3: CASSEAGRGTYGYTF
DNA: TGTGCCAGCAGTGAAGCGGGCAGGGGTACCTATGGCTACACCTTC

length: 14
V: TRBV2
D: NA
J: TRBJ1-1
size: NA
CDR3: CASSDRVGDTEAFF
DNA: TGTGCCAGCAGCGACCGAGTGGGAGACACTGAAGCTTTCTTT

length: 16
V: TRBV18
D: TRBD1
J: TRBJ1-6
size: NA
CDR3: CASSTTGDRGTSPLHF
DNA: TGTGCCAGCTCAACCACCGGGGACAGGGGGACTTCACCCCTCCACTTT

length: 15
V: TRBV7-9
D: NA
J: TRBJ1-3
size: NA
CDR3: CASSFTFTRGNTIYF
DNA: TGTGCCAGCAGCTTTACCTTTACAAGGGGAAACACCATATATTTT

length: 10
V: TRBV20-1
D: TRBD2
J: TRBJ2-7
size: NA
CDR3: CSAEGGGTYF
DNA: TGCAGTGCTGAGGGCGGGGGGACGTACTTC

length: 16
V: TRBV30
D: TRBD1
J: TRBJ1-6
size: NA
CDR3: CAWSIPDRPRDSPLHF
DNA: TGTGCCTGGAGTATACCGGACAGGCCGAGAGATTCACCCCTCCACTTT

length: 15
V: TRBV2
D: NA
J: TRBJ2-3
size: NA
CDR3: CASSSQGIGTDTQYF
DNA: TGTGCCAGCAGTTCCCAGGGAATTGGCACAGATACGCAGTATTTT

length: 11
V: TRBV4-3
D: NA
J: TRBJ1-2
size: NA
CDR3: CASSRGRDYTF
DNA: TGCGCCAGCAGCCGAGGCAGGGACTACACCTTC

length: 12
V: TRBV14
D: NA
J: TRBJ1-1
size: once
CDR3: CASSQDRTEAFF
DNA: TGTGCCAGCAGCCAAGACCGGACTGAAGCTTTCTTT

length: 12
V: TRBV6-5
D: NA
J: TRBJ1-2
size: NA
CDR3: CASSYSGWGYTF
DNA: TGTGCCAGCAGTTACTCAGGGTGGGGCTACACCTTC

length: 14
V: TRBV7-9
D: NA
J: TRBJ1-1
size: few
CDR3: CASSSGKGNTEAFF
DNA: TGTGCCAGCAGCTCGGGAAAGGGGAACACTGAAGCTTTCTTT

length: 13
V: TRBV7-3
D: NA
J: TRBJ1-1
size: NA
CDR3: CASSFDWGTEAFF
DNA: TGTGCCAGCAGCTTCGACTGGGGGACTGAAGCTTTCTTT

length: 16
V: TRBV9
D: NA
J: TRBJ2-6
size: NA
CDR3: CASSVAPRSGANVLTF
DNA: TGTGCCAGCAGCGTGGCCCCCCGCTCTGGGGCCAACGTCCTGACTTTC

length: 15
V: TRBV19
D: TRBD1
J: TRBJ1-1
size: many
CDR3: CASSDYRGGDTEAFF
DNA: TGTGCCAGTAGTGACTACAGGGGAGGGGACACTGAAGCTTTCTTT